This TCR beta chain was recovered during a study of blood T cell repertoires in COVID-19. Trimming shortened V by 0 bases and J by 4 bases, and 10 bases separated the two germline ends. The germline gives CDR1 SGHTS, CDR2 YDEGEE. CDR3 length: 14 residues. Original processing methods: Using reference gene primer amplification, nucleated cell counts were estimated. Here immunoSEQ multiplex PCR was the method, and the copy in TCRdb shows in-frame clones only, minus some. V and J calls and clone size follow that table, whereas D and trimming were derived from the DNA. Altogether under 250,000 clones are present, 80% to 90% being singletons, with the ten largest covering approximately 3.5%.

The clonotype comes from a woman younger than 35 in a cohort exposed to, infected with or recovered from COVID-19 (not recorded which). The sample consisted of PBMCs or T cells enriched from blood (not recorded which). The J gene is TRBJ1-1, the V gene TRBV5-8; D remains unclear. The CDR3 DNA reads TGTGCCAGCAGCTTGGCCGGCCTAGGCACTGAAGCTTTCTTT. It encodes CASSLAGLGTEAFF.